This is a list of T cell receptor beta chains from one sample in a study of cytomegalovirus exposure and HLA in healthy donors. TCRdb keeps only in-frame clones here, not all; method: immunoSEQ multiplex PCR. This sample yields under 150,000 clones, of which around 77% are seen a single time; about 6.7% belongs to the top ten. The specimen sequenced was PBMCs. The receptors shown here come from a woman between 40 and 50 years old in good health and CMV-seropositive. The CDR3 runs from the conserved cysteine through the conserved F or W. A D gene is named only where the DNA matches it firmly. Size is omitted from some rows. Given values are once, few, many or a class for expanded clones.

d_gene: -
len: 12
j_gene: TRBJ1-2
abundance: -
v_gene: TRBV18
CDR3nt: TGTGCCAGCTCAGAGGACATTTATGGCTACACCTTC
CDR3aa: CASSEDIYGYTF

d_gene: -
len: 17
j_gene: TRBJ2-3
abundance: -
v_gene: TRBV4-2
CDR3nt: TGTGCCAGCAGCCAAGAAGATGGTCCCCGGGGCACAGATACGCAGTATTTT
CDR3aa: CASSQEDGPRGTDTQYF

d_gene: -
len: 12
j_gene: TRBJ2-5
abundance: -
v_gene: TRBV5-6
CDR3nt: TGTGCCAGCAGGGTAGGCGGGGAGACCCAGTACTTC
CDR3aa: CASRVGGETQYF

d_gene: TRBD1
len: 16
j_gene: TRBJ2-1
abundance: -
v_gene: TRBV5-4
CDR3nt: TGTGCCAGCAGCGCTAGGACAGGGGGAATCTACAATGAGCAGTTCTTC
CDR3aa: CASSARTGGIYNEQFF

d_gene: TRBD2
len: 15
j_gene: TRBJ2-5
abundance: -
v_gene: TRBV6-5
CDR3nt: TGTGCCAGCAGTTACCCTGGTAGCGGGGGGCAGACCCAGTACTTC
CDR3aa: CASSYPGSGGQTQYF

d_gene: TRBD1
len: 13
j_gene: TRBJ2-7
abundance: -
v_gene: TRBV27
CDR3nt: TGTGCCAGACCCGGGACAGCCTCCTTGGAGCAGTACTTC
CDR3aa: CARPGTASLEQYF

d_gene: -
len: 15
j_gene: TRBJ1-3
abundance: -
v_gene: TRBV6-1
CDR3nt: TGTGCCAGCAGTGCCGGACAGTTCTCTGGAAACACCATATATTTT
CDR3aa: CASSAGQFSGNTIYF

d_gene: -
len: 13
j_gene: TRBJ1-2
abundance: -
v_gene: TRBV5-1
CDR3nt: TGCGCCAGCAGCTTGGCCAGTAACTATGGCTACACCTTC
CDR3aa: CASSLASNYGYTF

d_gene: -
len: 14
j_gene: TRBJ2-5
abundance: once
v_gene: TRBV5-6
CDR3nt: TGTGCCAGCAGCCAATTTACAGGGATAGAGACCCAGTACTTC
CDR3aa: CASSQFTGIETQYF

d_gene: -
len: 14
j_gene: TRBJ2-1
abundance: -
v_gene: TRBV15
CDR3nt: TGTGCCACCAGCCAAGCAGGCCCCAACAATGAGCAGTTCTTC
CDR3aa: CATSQAGPNNEQFF

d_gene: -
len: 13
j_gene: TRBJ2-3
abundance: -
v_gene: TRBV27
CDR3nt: TGTGCCAGCAGATCCTCGTTCACAGATACGCAGTATTTT
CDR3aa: CASRSSFTDTQYF

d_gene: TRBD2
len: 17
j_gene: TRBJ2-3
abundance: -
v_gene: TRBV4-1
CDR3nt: TGCGCCAGCAGCCAAGCTGTGGGACTAGCGGGAGCAGATACGCAGTATTTT
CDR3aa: CASSQAVGLAGADTQYF

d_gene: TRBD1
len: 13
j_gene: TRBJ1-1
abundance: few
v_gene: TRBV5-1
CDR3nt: TGCGCCAGCAGCTTGGGTGACAGGGAAGAAGCTTTCTTT
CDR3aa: CASSLGDREEAFF

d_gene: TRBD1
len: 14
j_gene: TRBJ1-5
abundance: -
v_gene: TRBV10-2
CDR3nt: TGCGCCAGCAGAGAAGACAGGGGGCTAGGGCCCCAGCATTTT
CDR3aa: CASREDRGLGPQHF

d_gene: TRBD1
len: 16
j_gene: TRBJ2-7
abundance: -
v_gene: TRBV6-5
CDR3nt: TGTGCCAGCAGTTACTATTCGGGACAGGGGGCGCGGGAGCAGTACTTC
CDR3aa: CASSYYSGQGAREQYF

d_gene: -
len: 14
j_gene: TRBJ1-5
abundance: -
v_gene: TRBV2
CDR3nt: TGTGCCAGCAAGTCAGGGGATAGCAATCAGCCCCAGCATTTT
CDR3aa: CASKSGDSNQPQHF

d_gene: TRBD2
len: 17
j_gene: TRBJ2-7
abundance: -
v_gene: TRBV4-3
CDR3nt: TGCGCCAGCAGCCAACCGGGACTAGCCAAGGATTCCTACGAGCAGTACTTC
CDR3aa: CASSQPGLAKDSYEQYF

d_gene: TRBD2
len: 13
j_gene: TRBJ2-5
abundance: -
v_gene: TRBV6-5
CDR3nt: TGTGCCAGCAGTTACGGCCTAGCGGGGGGTTTGAACTTC
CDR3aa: CASSYGLAGGLNF

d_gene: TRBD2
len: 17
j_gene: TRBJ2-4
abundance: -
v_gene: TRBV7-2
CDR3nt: TGTGCCAGCAGCTTGGAGGTAGCGGGGCTAGCCAAAAACATTCAGTACTTC
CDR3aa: CASSLEVAGLAKNIQYF

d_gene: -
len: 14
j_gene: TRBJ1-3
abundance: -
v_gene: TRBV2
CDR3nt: TGTGCCAGCAGGGAATCGGTAGTTGGAAACACCATATATTTT
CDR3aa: CASRESVVGNTIYF

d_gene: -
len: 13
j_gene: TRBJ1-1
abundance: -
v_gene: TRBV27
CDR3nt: TGTGCCAGCAGTGCCTCAGGGTGGACTGAAGCTTTCTTT
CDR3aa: CASSASGWTEAFF

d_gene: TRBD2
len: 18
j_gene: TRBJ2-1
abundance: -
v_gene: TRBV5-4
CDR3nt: TGTGCCAGCAGCTTGGACGGAATCCTAGTAGCGGGGCGGAATGAGCAGTTCTTC
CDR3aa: CASSLDGILVAGRNEQFF

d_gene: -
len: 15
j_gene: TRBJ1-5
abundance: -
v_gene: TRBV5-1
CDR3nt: TGCGCCAGCAGCTTGGACGGTTATAGCAATCAGCCCCAGCATTTT
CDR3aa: CASSLDGYSNQPQHF

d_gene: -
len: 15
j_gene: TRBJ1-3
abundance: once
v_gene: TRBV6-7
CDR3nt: TGTGCCAGCACCCTGCCCCCGGGAGCCGGAAACACCATATATTTT
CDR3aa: CASTLPPGAGNTIYF

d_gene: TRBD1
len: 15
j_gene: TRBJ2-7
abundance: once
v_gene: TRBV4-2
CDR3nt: TGTGCCAGCAGCCAAGAAAACAGGGGGAACTACGAGCAGTACTTC
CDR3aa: CASSQENRGNYEQYF

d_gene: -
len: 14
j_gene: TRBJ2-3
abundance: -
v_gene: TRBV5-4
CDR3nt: TGTGCCAGCAGCTTGCCGGGCCTAGCGGATACGCAGTATTTT
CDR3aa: CASSLPGLADTQYF

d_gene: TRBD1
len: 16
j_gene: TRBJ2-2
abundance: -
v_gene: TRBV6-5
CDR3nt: TGTGCCAGCAGTTACTCGACAGGGGGTCGCAGCGGGGAGCTGTTTTTT
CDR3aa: CASSYSTGGRSGELFF

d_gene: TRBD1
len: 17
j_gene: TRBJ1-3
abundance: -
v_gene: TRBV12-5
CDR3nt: TGTGCTAGTGGTCTGGGACAGGTTTTCTCTGCGGGAAACACCATATATTTT
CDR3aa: CASGLGQVFSAGNTIYF

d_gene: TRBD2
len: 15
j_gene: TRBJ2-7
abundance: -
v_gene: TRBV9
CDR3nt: TGTGCCAGCAGCGTAGGCGGGGGAGTAGCCTACGAGCAGTACTTC
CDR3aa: CASSVGGGVAYEQYF

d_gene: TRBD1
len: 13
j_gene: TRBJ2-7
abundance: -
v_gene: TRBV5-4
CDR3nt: TGTGCCAGCATGGATCAGACAGGGGACGAGCAGTACTTC
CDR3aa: CASMDQTGDEQYF

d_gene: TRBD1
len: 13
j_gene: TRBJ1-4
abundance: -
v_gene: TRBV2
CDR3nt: TGTGCCAGCATGGAACAGGGGAGAGAAAAACTGTTTTTT
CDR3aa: CASMEQGREKLFF

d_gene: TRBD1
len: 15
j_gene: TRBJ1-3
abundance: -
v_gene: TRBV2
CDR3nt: TGTGCCAGCACCGGAGGGGGACAGAATGGAAACACCATATATTTT
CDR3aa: CASTGGGQNGNTIYF

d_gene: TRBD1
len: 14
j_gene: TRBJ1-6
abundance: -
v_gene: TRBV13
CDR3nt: TGTGCCAGCAGCATGGACAGGTCCAATTCACCCCTCCACTTT
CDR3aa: CASSMDRSNSPLHF

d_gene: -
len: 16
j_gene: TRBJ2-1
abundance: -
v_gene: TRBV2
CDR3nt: TGTGCCAGCAGTGAAAACCGGAGAGTCCTCTACAATGAGCAGTTCTTC
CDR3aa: CASSENRRVLYNEQFF

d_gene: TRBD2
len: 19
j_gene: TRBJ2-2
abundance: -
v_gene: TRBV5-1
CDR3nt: TGCGCCAGCAGCTTATGGTTTATAGCGGGGGGACCGAACACCGGGGAGCTGTTTTTT
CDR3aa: CASSLWFIAGGPNTGELFF

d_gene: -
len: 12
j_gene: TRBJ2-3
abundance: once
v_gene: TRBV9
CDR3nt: TGTGCCAGCAGCGTAGAGGGGGATGCGCAGTATTTT
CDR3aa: CASSVEGDAQYF

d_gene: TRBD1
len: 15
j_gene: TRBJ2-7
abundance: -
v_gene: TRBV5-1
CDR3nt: TGCGCCAGCAGCCTATTTGGGACAGGAGCCTACGAGCAGTACTTC
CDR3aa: CASSLFGTGAYEQYF

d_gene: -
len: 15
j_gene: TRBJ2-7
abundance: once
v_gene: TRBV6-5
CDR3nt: TGTGCCAGCAGTTACTCCGACGGGGGAGGATACGAGCAGTACTTC
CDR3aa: CASSYSDGGGYEQYF

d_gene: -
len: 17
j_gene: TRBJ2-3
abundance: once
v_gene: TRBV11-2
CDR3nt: TGTGCCAGCAGCTTAGTCTGGGGGCTAGCGGACACAGATACGCAGTATTTT
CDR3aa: CASSLVWGLADTDTQYF